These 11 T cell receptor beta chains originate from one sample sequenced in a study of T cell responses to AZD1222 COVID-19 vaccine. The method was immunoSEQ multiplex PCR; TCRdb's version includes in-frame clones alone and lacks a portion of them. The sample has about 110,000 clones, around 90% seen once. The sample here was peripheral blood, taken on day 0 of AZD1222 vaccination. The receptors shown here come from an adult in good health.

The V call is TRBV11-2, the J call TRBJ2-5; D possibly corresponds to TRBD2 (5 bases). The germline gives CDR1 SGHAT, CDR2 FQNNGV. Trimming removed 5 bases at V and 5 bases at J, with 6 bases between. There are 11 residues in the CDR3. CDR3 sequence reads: CASSRGETQYF. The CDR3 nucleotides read TGTGCCAGCAGCCGCGGGGAGACCCAGTACTTC. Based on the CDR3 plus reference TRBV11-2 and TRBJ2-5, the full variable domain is EAGVAQSPRYKIIEKRQSVAFWCNPISGHATLYWYQQILGQGPKLLIQFQNNGVVDDSQLPKDRFSAERLKGVDSTLKIQPAKLEDSAVYLCASSRGETQYFGPGTRLLVL.

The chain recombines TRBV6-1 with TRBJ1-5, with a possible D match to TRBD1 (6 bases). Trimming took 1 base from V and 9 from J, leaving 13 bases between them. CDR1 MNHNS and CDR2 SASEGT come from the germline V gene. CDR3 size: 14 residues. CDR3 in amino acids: CASSEVTGLSPQHF. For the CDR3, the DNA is TGTGCCAGCAGTGAAGTGACAGGCCTATCGCCCCAGCATTTT.

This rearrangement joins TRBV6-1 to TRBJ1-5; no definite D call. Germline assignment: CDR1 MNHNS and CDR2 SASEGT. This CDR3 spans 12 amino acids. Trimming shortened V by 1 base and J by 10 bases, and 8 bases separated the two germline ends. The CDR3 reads CASSEVIQPQHF. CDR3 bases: TGTGCCAGCAGTGAAGTGATTCAACCCCAGCATTTT.

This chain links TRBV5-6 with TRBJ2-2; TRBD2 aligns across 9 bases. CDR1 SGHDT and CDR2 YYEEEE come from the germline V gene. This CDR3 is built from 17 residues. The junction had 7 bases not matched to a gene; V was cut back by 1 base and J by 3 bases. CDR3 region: CASSLLIRGGDTGELFF. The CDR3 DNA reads TGTGCCAGCAGCTTGTTAATACGCGGGGGGGACACCGGGGAGCTGTTTTTT.

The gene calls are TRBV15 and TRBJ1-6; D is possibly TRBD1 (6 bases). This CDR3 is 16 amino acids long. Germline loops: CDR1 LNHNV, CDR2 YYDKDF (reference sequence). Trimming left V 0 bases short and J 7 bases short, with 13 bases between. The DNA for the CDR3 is TGTGCCACCAGCAGAGAGGCGGACAGCGGGAATTCACCCCTCCACTTT. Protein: CATSREADSGNSPLHF.

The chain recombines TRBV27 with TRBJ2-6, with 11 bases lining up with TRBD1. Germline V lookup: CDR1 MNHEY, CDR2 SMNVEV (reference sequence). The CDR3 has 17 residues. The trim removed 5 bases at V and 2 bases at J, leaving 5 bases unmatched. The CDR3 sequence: CASSLRTGGTGANVLTF. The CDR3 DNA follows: TGTGCCAGCAGTCTACGGACAGGGGGCACTGGGGCCAACGTCCTGACTTTC.

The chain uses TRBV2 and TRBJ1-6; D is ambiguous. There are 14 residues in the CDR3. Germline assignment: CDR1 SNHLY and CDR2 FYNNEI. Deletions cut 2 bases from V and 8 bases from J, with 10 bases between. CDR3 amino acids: CASSEFLADSPLHF. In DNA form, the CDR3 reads TGTGCCAGCAGTGAATTTTTGGCGGATTCACCCCTCCACTTT.

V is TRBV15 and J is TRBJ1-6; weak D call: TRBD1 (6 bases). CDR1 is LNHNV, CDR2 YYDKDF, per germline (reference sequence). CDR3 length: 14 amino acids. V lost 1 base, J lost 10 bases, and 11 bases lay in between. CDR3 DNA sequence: TGTGCCACCAGCAGAGGGGGGCGAAGCTCACCCCTCCACTTT. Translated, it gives CATSRGGRSSPLHF.

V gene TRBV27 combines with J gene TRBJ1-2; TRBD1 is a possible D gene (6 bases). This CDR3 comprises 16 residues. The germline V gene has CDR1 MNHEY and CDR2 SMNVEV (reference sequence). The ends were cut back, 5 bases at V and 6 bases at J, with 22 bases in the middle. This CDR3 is CASSLNRVGTPDGYTF. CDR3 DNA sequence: TGTGCCAGCAGTCTTAACAGGGTGGGAACCCCGGATGGCTACACCTTC.

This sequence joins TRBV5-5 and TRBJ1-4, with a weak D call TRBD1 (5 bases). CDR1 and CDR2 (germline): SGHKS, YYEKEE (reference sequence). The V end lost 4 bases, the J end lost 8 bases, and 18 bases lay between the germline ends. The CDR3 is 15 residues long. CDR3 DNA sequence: TGTGCCAGCAGCGTCACCGGGACCTTTGCGGAAAAACTGTTTTTT. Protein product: CASSVTGTFAEKLFF. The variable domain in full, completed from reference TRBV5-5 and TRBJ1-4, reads DAGVTQSPTHLIKTRGQQVTLRCSPISGHKSVSWYQQVLGQGPQFIFQYYEKEERGRGNFPDRFSARQFPNYSSELNVNALLLGDSALYLCASSVTGTFAEKLFFGSGTQLSVL.

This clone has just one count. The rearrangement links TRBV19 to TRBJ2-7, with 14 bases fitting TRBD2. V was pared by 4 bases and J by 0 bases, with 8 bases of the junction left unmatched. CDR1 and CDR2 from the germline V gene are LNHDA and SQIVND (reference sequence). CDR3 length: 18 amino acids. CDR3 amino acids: CASSSSGTSGSYSYEQYF. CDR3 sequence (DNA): TGTGCCAGTAGTAGCTCCGGGACTAGCGGGAGTTACTCCTACGAGCAGTACTTC.